This is a list of T cell receptor beta chains from one sample in a study of siplizumab effects on memory and regulatory T cells. Using immunoSEQ multiplex PCR, the repertoire was profiled, and TCRdb retains in-frame clones only, with some absent. The sample includes 90,000 to 95,000 clones, roughly 93% of them seen just once. The sample consisted of CD8+ T cells sorted from blood. These receptors originate from a human donor in good health. The CDR3 runs from the conserved cysteine through the conserved F or W. A D gene is named only where the DNA matches it firmly. Clone size appears in some rows only: once, few, many, or a class for an expanded clone.

J	V	size	D	DNA	CDR3
TRBJ2-5	TRBV19	NA	TRBD2	TGTGCCAGTAGTATACTAGCGGATAAAGAGACCCAGTACTTC	CASSILADKETQYF
TRBJ2-1	TRBV7-6	NA	NA	TGTGCCAGCAGCTTAGGCAATGAGCAGTTCTTC	CASSLGNEQFF
TRBJ2-7	TRBV4-1	NA	NA	TGCGCCAGCAGCTATGGACAAGCCTACGAGCAGTACTTC	CASSYGQAYEQYF
TRBJ1-2	TRBV5-4	NA	NA	TGTGCCAGCAGCTATGACCCCTATGGCTACACCTTC	CASSYDPYGYTF
TRBJ1-5	TRBV5-6	NA	NA	TGTGCCAGCAGCCCCTGGACGGGAAAAGTCAATCAGCCCCAGCATTTT	CASSPWTGKVNQPQHF
TRBJ2-1	TRBV7-8	NA	NA	TGTGCCAGCAGCTTTACCCTGGAGGCCCCCAATGAGCAGTTCTTC	CASSFTLEAPNEQFF
TRBJ2-7	TRBV28	once	NA	TGTGCCAGCAGTTTACGCGGACTTTCCTACGAGCAGTACTTC	CASSLRGLSYEQYF
TRBJ1-4	TRBV11-2	NA	NA	TGTGCCAGCAGCTTATCTTCTGAAAAACTGTTTTTT	CASSLSSEKLFF
TRBJ2-2	TRBV6-1	NA	TRBD2	TGTGCCAGCAGGGTAGCGGGGGCGGGCACCGGGGAGCTGTTTTTT	CASRVAGAGTGELFF
TRBJ2-4	TRBV19	NA	NA	TGTGCCAGTAGTGAAAGGGGATTACTAGCCAAAAACATTCAGTACTTC	CASSERGLLAKNIQYF
TRBJ1-2	TRBV7-9	once	NA	TGTGCCAGCAGCCCACAGGGCTCTGGCTACACCTTC	CASSPQGSGYTF
TRBJ2-5	TRBV2	NA	NA	TGTGCCAGCAGTGGGAGGGGGAGCCAAGAGACCCAGTACTTC	CASSGRGSQETQYF
TRBJ2-6	TRBV4-1	NA	NA	TGCGCCAGCAGCCCCGGGGGAAGAGCTGGGGCCAACGTCCTGACTTTC	CASSPGGRAGANVLTF
TRBJ2-5	TRBV6-7	few	TRBD1	TGTGCCAGCAGTCCTCGACAGGGGGAAGAACAAGAGACCCAGTACTTC	CASSPRQGEEQETQYF
TRBJ2-7	TRBV7-9	NA	TRBD2	TGTGCCAGCAGCCCGAGGTCTAGCGGGAGTGTCTACGAGCAGTACTTC	CASSPRSSGSVYEQYF
TRBJ2-3	TRBV15	NA	TRBD2	TGTGCCACCAGCAGAGTAGGGGCTAGCGGGAGCCCCCCCCCAGATACGCAGTATTTT	CATSRVGASGSPPPDTQYF
TRBJ1-1	TRBV5-1	once	NA	TGCGCCAGCAGCTTGGCCTGGTCAGGGGATGGTGGCACTGAAGCTTTCTTT	CASSLAWSGDGGTEAFF
TRBJ1-5	TRBV4-1	NA	NA	TGCGCCAGCAGCCAAGAAGCCCGGAAGGAACCCCAGCATTTT	CASSQEARKEPQHF
TRBJ2-1	TRBV4-1	NA	TRBD2	TGCGCCAGCAGCTCCCCGGGACTAGCGGGCCCCAGCTCCTACAATGAGCAGTTCTTC	CASSSPGLAGPSSYNEQFF
TRBJ1-2	TRBV27	NA	NA	TGTGCCAGCAGTCAGGACAGACTCTATGGCTACACCTTC	CASSQDRLYGYTF
TRBJ2-7	TRBV21-1	NA	NA	TGTGCCAGCAGGCCCTGGGACAGGGATTACGAGCAGTACTTC	CASRPWDRDYEQYF
TRBJ1-1	TRBV27	NA	NA	TGTGCCAGCAGTCCTACCTTGGGCACTGAAGCTTTCTTT	CASSPTLGTEAFF
TRBJ2-2	TRBV5-4	NA	NA	TGTGCCAGCAGCTTGATCGGCAGGGGCCAATTGAAGGCCGGGGAGCTGTTTTTT	CASSLIGRGQLKAGELFF
TRBJ2-3	TRBV28	NA	TRBD2	TGTGCCAGCAGTACACTAAAAAACAGACTAGCGAGGTCCGCAGATACGCAGTATTTT	CASSTLKNRLARSADTQYF
TRBJ1-2	TRBV5-8	NA	NA	TGTGCCAGCAGCTTGGCGGTACCAGATCCAAACTATGGCTACACCTTC	CASSLAVPDPNYGYTF
TRBJ2-2	TRBV19	NA	TRBD1	TGTGCCAGTAGTATCGGGACAGGGTCGAACACCGGGGAGCTGTTTTTT	CASSIGTGSNTGELFF
TRBJ2-3	TRBV7-9	NA	NA	TGTGCCAGCAGCTCCGGGGGCACGCAGTATTTT	CASSSGGTQYF
TRBJ2-1	TRBV4-1	NA	NA	TGCGCCAGCAGCCAAGCCGGCCCCGTCTACAATGAGCAGTTCTTC	CASSQAGPVYNEQFF
TRBJ2-2	TRBV10-3	few	NA	TGTGCCATCACCATGGGACTTAACACCGGGGAGCTGTTTTTT	CAITMGLNTGELFF
TRBJ2-7	TRBV6-5	NA	TRBD1	TGTGCCAGCAGTCCCGGGACAGGCGACTACGAGCAGTACTTC	CASSPGTGDYEQYF
TRBJ1-1	TRBV13	few	NA	TGTGCCAGCAGCCCTGGGAGCACTGAAGCTTTCTTT	CASSPGSTEAFF
TRBJ2-1	TRBV6-1	NA	NA	TGTGCCAGCAGTGAAGGTTGGCTAGTTACGAATGAGCAGTTCTTC	CASSEGWLVTNEQFF
TRBJ2-7	TRBV9	NA	NA	TGTGCCAGCAGCGTAGATGAGGGAGGGGGTGAGCAGTACTTC	CASSVDEGGGEQYF
TRBJ2-1	TRBV30	NA	NA	TGTGCCTGGACCCCCACCCCGGGACTCCGCCTGTTCTTC	CAWTPTPGLRLFF
TRBJ2-3	TRBV15	NA	NA	TGTGCCACCAGCAACCCAGGGCCAGATACGCAGTATTTT	CATSNPGPDTQYF
TRBJ2-2	TRBV5-6	NA	TRBD2	TGTGCCAGCAGCTTGGGCGGGGGAGACGGGGAGCTGTTTTTT	CASSLGGGDGELFF
TRBJ1-2	TRBV5-6	NA	TRBD1	TGTGCCAGCAGCTTGATGACAGGGATGGTTGGCTACACCTTC	CASSLMTGMVGYTF
TRBJ2-1	TRBV12-5	NA	NA	TGTGCTAGTGGTTTTGGAGTCGAGCAGTTCTTC	CASGFGVEQFF
TRBJ1-4	TRBV27	NA	TRBD1	TGTGCCAGCAGTTTATCAGGGGGCGATGAAAAACTGTTTTTT	CASSLSGGDEKLFF
TRBJ1-3	TRBV6-1	NA	TRBD1	TGTGCCAGCAGCAGGACAGGACCTGGAAACACCATATATTTT	CASSRTGPGNTIYF
TRBJ2-7	TRBV19	NA	NA	TGTGCCAGTAGTATTTCAGGGAGCTCCTACGAGCAGTACTTC	CASSISGSSYEQYF
TRBJ2-3	TRBV18	NA	NA	TGTGCCAGCTCACCAGGAGAGGGCACAGATACGCAGTATTTT	CASSPGEGTDTQYF
TRBJ1-1	TRBV5-1	NA	NA	TGCGCCAGCAGCTGGACACCGAACACTGAAGCTTTCTTT	CASSWTPNTEAFF
TRBJ2-2	TRBV7-9	NA	NA	TGTGCCAGCACCCGAAGAGGGGAGCTGTTTTTT	CASTRRGELFF
TRBJ1-2	TRBV5-3	once	NA	TGTGCCAGAAGCCGCGACAATCGGAAATATGGCTACACCTTC	CARSRDNRKYGYTF
TRBJ1-1	TRBV4-3	NA	NA	TGCGCCAGCAGCCAAGCGAGGGGCACTGAAGCTTTCTTT	CASSQARGTEAFF
TRBJ2-2	TRBV7-2	NA	TRBD2	TGTGCCAGCAGCCCAGGACTAGCGGGAACCGGGGAGCTGTTTTTT	CASSPGLAGTGELFF
TRBJ2-7	TRBV11-3	NA	TRBD2	TGTGCCAGCAGCTTAACGGGCGGGGGGTCCTACTACGAGCAGTACTTC	CASSLTGGGSYYEQYF
TRBJ2-3	TRBV9	NA	NA	TGTGCCAGCAGCGGGGGGGATAACACAGATACGCAGTATTTT	CASSGGDNTDTQYF
TRBJ2-2	TRBV6-5	NA	NA	TGTGCCAGCAGTTACTCGAGGGGCGGCACCGGGGAGCTGTTTTTT	CASSYSRGGTGELFF
TRBJ2-2	TRBV7-9	NA	NA	TGTGCCAGCAGCTTACTAGCGTCCGGGGAGCTGTTTTTT	CASSLLASGELFF
TRBJ1-5	TRBV27	NA	TRBD1	TGTGCCAGCAGCGCGGGGACAGCTAACAATCAGCCCCAGCATTTT	CASSAGTANNQPQHF
TRBJ2-3	TRBV11-2	NA	NA	TGTGCCAGCAGCCCGGGACCCTACACAGATACGCAGTATTTT	CASSPGPYTDTQYF